This T cell receptor beta chain is from a study of human T cells and chemical hapten exposure. Unseparated into fractions, whole blood served as the source from which total RNA was extracted. The V and J ends lost 1 base and 7 bases respectively, with 10 bases between them. The CDR3 has 14 residues. The V gene's germline CDR1 is MNHEY and CDR2 SVGAGI. TCRdb reprocessed the 5' RACE reads via MiXCR and lists one record per CDR3 protein. Of 65,000 to 90,000 distinct CDR3 sequences listed, 15% are singletons. The rearrangement uses TRBV6-5 and TRBJ2-2, with D possibly called TRBD1 or TRBD2 (5 bases each). The source of this sequence is a female donor in good health. The CDR3 spells CASSYLQRGGELFF. The CDR3 coding sequence is TGTGCCAGCAGTTACTTACAGAGGGGCGGGGAGCTGTTTTTT.